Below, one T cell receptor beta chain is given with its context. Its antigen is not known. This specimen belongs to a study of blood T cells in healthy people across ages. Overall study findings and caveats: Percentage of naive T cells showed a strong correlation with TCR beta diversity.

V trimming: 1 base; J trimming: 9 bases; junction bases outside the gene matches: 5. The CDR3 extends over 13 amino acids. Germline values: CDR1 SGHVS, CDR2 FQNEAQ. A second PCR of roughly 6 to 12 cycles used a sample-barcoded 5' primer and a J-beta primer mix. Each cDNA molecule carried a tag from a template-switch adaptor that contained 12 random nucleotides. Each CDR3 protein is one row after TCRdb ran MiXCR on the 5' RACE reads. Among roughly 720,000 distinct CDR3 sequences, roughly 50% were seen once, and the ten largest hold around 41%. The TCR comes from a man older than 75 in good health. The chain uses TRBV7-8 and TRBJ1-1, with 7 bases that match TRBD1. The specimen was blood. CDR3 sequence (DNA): TGTGCCAGCAGCTTAGACCGGGACAGAAAAGCTTTCTTT. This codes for CASSLDRDRKAFF.